The 29 T cell receptor beta chains listed next were all sequenced from one sample in a study of radiotherapy plus CTLA-4 blockade in lung cancer. Assay: immunoSEQ multiplex PCR; the TCRdb copy retains only in-frame clones and omits some. The sample has 83,000 or so clones, less than 90% seen once. Sequencing used peripheral blood, obtained from a patient treated with radiotherapy plus ipilimumab. These receptors all come from a human donor with non-small cell lung cancer who had stable disease on radiotherapy plus ipilimumab.

The V and J genes are TRBV7-9 and TRBJ1-5, with 11 nucleotides matching TRBD1. Trimming at V came to 3 bases and at J to 0 bases, leaving 4 bases not matched to a gene. Germline loops: CDR1 SEHNR, CDR2 FQNEAQ (reference sequence). The CDR3 runs 17 residues. CDR3 DNA: TGTGCCAGCAGCTTGGGACAGGGGGTGGTTAGCAATCAGCCCCAGCATTTT. The encoded protein is CASSLGQGVVSNQPQHF.

This clone has a single count. The V call is TRBV7-2, the J call TRBJ1-5; the D is unclear. The CDR3 length is 13 residues. Germline CDR1 SGHTA, CDR2 FQGNSA. Trimming cost V 1 base and J 5 bases, with 6 bases left between them. The DNA of the CDR3 is TGTGCCAGCAGCTTAGACACCTATCAGCCCCAGCATTTT. Translation: CASSLDTYQPQHF.

Concerning this clone: An end of the junction differs from the germline gene, which may be a read error. This chain uses TRBV5-1 with TRBJ2-7; TRBD1 agrees at 9 bases. CDR3 length: 12 residues. Germline-derived CDR1 and CDR2 are SGHRS and YFSETQ. The CDR3 nucleotides read TGTGCCAGCAGCTCGACAGGGGGCGAGCAGTACTTC. It yields the protein CASSSTGGEQYF.

This clone came up a few times. The chain links TRBV5-4 to TRBJ1-1; D gene unclear. Trimming shortened V by 5 bases and J by 5 bases, and 7 bases separated the two germline ends. The CDR3 is made up of 11 amino acids. From germline, CDR1 is SGHNT and CDR2 YYREEE (reference sequence). CDR3 DNA sequence: TGTGCCAGCAGGGCCGGGACTGAAGCTTTCTTT. This encodes CASRAGTEAFF.

The chain recombines TRBV29-1 with TRBJ2-1, with a weak D call TRBD1 (5 bases). CDR3 length: 13 residues. Germline CDR1 is SQVTM and CDR2 is ANQGSEA. Trimming removed 7 bases from V and 0 bases from J, with 10 bases in between. The CDR3: CSAQGDSYNEQFF. For the CDR3, the DNA is TGCAGCGCTCAAGGGGACTCCTACAATGAGCAGTTCTTC.

The chain is built from TRBV29-1 and TRBJ2-1; 7 bases are a match to TRBD2. Germline loops: CDR1 SQVTM, CDR2 ANQGSEA. V was clipped by 7 bases and J by 2 bases; unmatched bases: 8. The CDR3 loop spans 14 amino acids. CDR3 DNA: TGCAGCGGGGGGGGGAGGGGAACCTACAATGAGCAGTTCTTC. Its protein is CSGGGRGTYNEQFF.

This chain links TRBV19 with TRBJ2-1, with TRBD2 identical over 8 bases. The V and J ends lost 5 bases and 9 bases, in that order; junction bases with no gene match: 15. This CDR3 contains 16 residues. Germline CDR1 LNHDA, CDR2 SQIVND (reference sequence). CDR3 nucleotides: TGTGCCAGTAGTCCACCCCGGGGGGGCGGGAGCGGTGAGCAGTTCTTC. Its translation: CASSPPRGGGSGEQFF.

The CDR3 nucleotides read TGTGCCAGCAGCTCCCAGCGGGGGACGACAGATACGCAGTATTTT. The encoded protein is CASSSQRGTTDTQYF. The chain employs TRBV7-3 and TRBJ2-3; TRBD2 aligns across 8 bases. This CDR3 has 15 amino acids. Unmatched junction bases numbered 6, after V lost 4 bases and J lost 3 bases. The V gene's germline CDR1 is SGHTA and CDR2 FQGTGA.

This clone was seen more than once but under ten times. The chain is built from TRBV7-9 and TRBJ2-7, with D hard to call. This CDR3 has 11 amino acids. CDR1 and CDR2 from the germline V gene are SEHNR and FQNEAQ (reference sequence). Trimming stripped 5 bases from V and 2 bases from J, with 4 bases between. CDR3 nucleotide sequence: TGTGCCAGCAGCACTGCCTACGAGCAGTACTTC. It is translated as CASSTAYEQYF.

The chain carries TRBV5-5 and TRBJ1-1; D is ambiguous. Germline values: CDR1 SGHKS, CDR2 YYEKEE (reference sequence). The CDR3 spans 19 residues. V was cut by 2 bases and J by 1 base, with 24 bases left in between. This CDR3 reads CASSFSFVFVADPNTEAFF. The CDR3 nucleotides read TGTGCCAGCAGCTTCTCGTTTGTTTTTGTGGCGGATCCGAACACTGAAGCTTTCTTT.

The rearrangement uses TRBV29-1 and TRBJ2-3, with 15 nucleotides matching TRBD2. Looked up from germline, CDR1 is SQVTM and CDR2 is ANQGSEA. There are 16 residues in the CDR3. Trimming at V came to 3 bases and at J to 2 bases, leaving 3 bases not matched to a gene. The CDR3 loop is CSVDGLAGGPTDTQYF. CDR3 bases: TGCAGCGTTGATGGACTAGCGGGGGGGCCCACAGATACGCAGTATTTT.

This clone was found a few times. The chain couples TRBV28 to TRBJ1-4, with D unclear. This CDR3 contains 16 residues. Trimming left V 10 bases short and J 4 bases short, with 22 bases between. Per the germline V gene, CDR1 is MDHEN and CDR2 is SYDVKM. Written as DNA, the CDR3 is TGTGCCACCCACCCGACATTCGGCTGGGTTAATGAAAAACTGTTTTTT. Residues: CATHPTFGWVNEKLFF.

The chain couples TRBV6-6 to TRBJ2-3; a possible D gene is TRBD1 (6 bases). Looked up from germline, CDR1 is MNHNY and CDR2 is SVGAGI (reference sequence). The CDR3 runs 11 residues. V gave up 8 bases and J gave up 10 bases, with 13 bases separating them. The DNA of the CDR3 is TGTGCCAGCGGATCAGGGGAGCCGCAGTATTTT. The encoded protein is CASGSGEPQYF.

The chain couples TRBV5-4 to TRBJ2-5, with D perhaps matching TRBD1 (6 bases). This CDR3 is 15 amino acids long. V lost 4 bases and J 4 bases, leaving 17 bases between the germline ends. Germline loops: CDR1 SGHNT, CDR2 YYREEE (reference sequence). The CDR3 loop is CASSAQGFGGETQYF. Written as DNA, the CDR3 is TGTGCCAGCAGCGCACAGGGCTTCGGAGGAGAGACCCAGTACTTC.

This rearrangement joins TRBV2 to TRBJ2-1, with 8 bases identical to TRBD1. This CDR3 is built from 14 residues. Losses at the gene ends were 6 bases for V and 7 bases for J; bases not matched to a gene: 8. Germline V gives CDR1 SNHLY, CDR2 FYNNEI. In DNA, the CDR3 is TGTGCCAGCAGGAAGGACAGGGCGGTAAATGAGCAGTTCTTC. This translates into CASRKDRAVNEQFF.

This clone was observed a few times. This chain's CDR3 is CASSLRAALYGYTF. The CDR3 DNA sequence: TGTGCCAGCAGTTTGAGGGCGGCCCTCTATGGCTACACCTTC. The chain joins TRBV27 to TRBJ1-2, with unresolved D. The CDR3 covers 14 residues. V was shortened by 3 bases and J by 4 bases, with 12 bases between the two germline ends. CDR1 is MNHEY, CDR2 SMNVEV, per germline (reference sequence).

This chain links TRBV18 with TRBJ2-3, with a possible D match to TRBD1 (5 bases). V lost 1 base to trimming and J lost 2 bases, with 7 bases between them. The germline V gene encodes CDR1 KGHSH and CDR2 LQKENI. The CDR3 is 14 residues long. CDR3 protein: CASSPRGTTDTQYF. The CDR3 region has the DNA TGTGCCAGCTCACCACGGGGCACCACAGATACGCAGTATTTT.

This chain connects TRBV7-8 to TRBJ2-7, with TRBD2 matching over 16 bases. Germline V gene sequence: CDR1 SGHVS, CDR2 FQNEAQ. The CDR3 extends over 17 amino acids. The V gene end was trimmed by 8 bases and the J gene end by 0 bases; junction bases not matched to a gene: 7. As DNA, the CDR3 is TGTGCCAGCGGCGGGACTAGCGGGGGGGTGAGCTCCTACGAGCAGTACTTC. Translation gives CASGGTSGGVSSYEQYF.

In this sample, this clone turned up a few times. The chain combines TRBV28 with TRBJ1-6; tentatively, D is TRBD1 (5 bases). This CDR3 contains 17 residues. The V and J ends lost 5 bases and 2 bases respectively, with 16 bases between them. Per the germline V gene, CDR1 is MDHEN and CDR2 is SYDVKM. DNA for the CDR3: TGTGCCAGCAGTCCATATAGCAGGGAAACCTATAATTCACCCCTCCACTTT. Translating it yields CASSPYSRETYNSPLHF. Using reference TRBV28 and TRBJ1-6 for the parts outside the CDR3, the full variable domain is DVKVTQSSRYLVKRTGEKVFLECVQDMDHENMFWYRQDPGLGLRLIYFSYDVKMKEKGDIPEGYSVSREKKERFSLILESASTNQTSMYLCASSPYSRETYNSPLHFGNGTRLTVT.

The CDR3 DNA reads as TGCGCCAGCAGCTTGAGGGTCCCGGGGTTCATCCAGTTCTTC. This sequence encodes CASSLRVPGFIQFF. The rearrangement links TRBV5-1 to TRBJ2-1, with D possibly TRBD2 on 5 matching bases. The ends were cut back, 1 base at V and 13 bases at J, with 18 bases in the middle. CDR3 length equals 14 residues. The germline V gene encodes CDR1 SGHRS and CDR2 YFSETQ.

The chain has TRBV18 and TRBJ2-2; D assignment may be TRBD1 or TRBD2 (5 bases each). Germline V gene data show CDR1 as KGHSH and CDR2 as LQKENI. Trimming left V 4 bases short and J 1 base short, with 10 bases between. The CDR3 contains 15 residues. This CDR3 is CASSQGRQNTGELFF. The CDR3 DNA sequence: TGTGCCAGCTCACAGGGGAGACAGAACACCGGGGAGCTGTTTTTT.

The chain combines TRBV11-2 with TRBJ2-5, with 10 bases aligning to TRBD2. J gave up 4 bases and V 1 base, and 12 bases lay outside the gene matches. Germline V lookup: CDR1 SGHAT, CDR2 FQNNGV. This CDR3 has 18 amino acids. The CDR3, as DNA: TGTGCCAGCAGCTTAGTAAGGGTAGCGGGAGGTTTCGGAGAGACCCAGTACTTC. Translation: CASSLVRVAGGFGETQYF.

The V gene is TRBV7-9, the J gene TRBJ2-5; no reliable D call. The CDR3 spans 15 residues. The V and J ends lost 1 base and 5 bases respectively, with 14 bases between them. The germline V gene has CDR1 SEHNR and CDR2 FQNEAQ (reference sequence). Here the CDR3 DNA reads TGTGCCAGCAGCTTAGAGGGTAGATATGGCGAGACCCAGTACTTC. It codes for CASSLEGRYGETQYF.

The rearrangement links TRBV4-1 to TRBJ2-3; D uncertain. V was cut by 0 bases and J by 2 bases, with 12 bases left in between. Looked up from germline, CDR1 is MGHRA and CDR2 is YSYEKL. There are 16 residues in the CDR3. CDR3 protein: CASSQEPGLLTDTQYF. The CDR3 DNA follows: TGCGCCAGCAGCCAAGAGCCAGGCCTCCTCACAGATACGCAGTATTTT.

This clone is deemed medium-sized. The CDR3 DNA follows: TGTGCCAGCAGCAAAGGGCGGGAAGGCGGCTACACCTTC. It translates to CASSKGREGGYTF. V gene TRBV21-1 combines with J gene TRBJ1-2. TRBV21-1 is an annotated pseudogene. The CDR3 loop spans 13 amino acids.

This clone was seen just once. V usage is TRBV5-1 and J usage is TRBJ1-2, with 10 bases lining up with TRBD1. The CDR3 runs to 15 residues. V lost 4 bases to trimming and J lost 8 bases; unmatched junction nucleotides: 11. In germline, CDR1 is SGHRS, CDR2 YFSETQ. CDR3 region: CASSPTGQGSYGYTF. Here the CDR3 DNA reads TGCGCCAGCAGCCCCACGGGACAGGGGTCCTACGGCTACACCTTC.

The rearrangement joins TRBV7-2 to TRBJ2-1; 9 bases are a match to TRBD2. With 5 bases clipped from V and 7 bases from J, the junction kept 6 bases outside the gene matches. The germline CDR1 and CDR2 sequences are SGHTA and FQGNSA. CDR3 length: 14 residues. The CDR3 nucleotides are TGTGCCAGCAGCCGCGGGGGGGGGCGGAATGAGCAGTTCTTC. It yields the protein CASSRGGGRNEQFF.

This clone has only a few counts. The chain recombines TRBV28 with TRBJ1-6, with D possibly TRBD1 on 5 matching bases. Germline assignment: CDR1 MDHEN and CDR2 SYDVKM. The CDR3 sequence is 13 residues long. V was shortened by 5 bases and J by 9 bases, with 11 bases between the two germline ends. CDR3 coding DNA: TGTGCCAGCAGTGTCAGGGTTGCTTCACCCCTCCACTTT. Translated: CASSVRVASPLHF.

The chain carries TRBV18 and TRBJ1-3; 9 nucleotides align to TRBD1. Germline CDR1 is KGHSH and CDR2 is LQKENI. Losses at the gene ends were 1 base for V and 2 bases for J; bases not matched to a gene: 6. This CDR3 region has 17 residues. The CDR3 coding sequence is TGTGCCAGCTCACCACTTTTCGGGACAGGGACTGGAAACACCATATATTTT. Amino acids: CASSPLFGTGTGNTIYF.